The 19 T cell receptor beta chains listed next were all sequenced from one sample in a study of OX40 agonist ivuxolimab in advanced cancers. TCRdb keeps only in-frame clones here, not all; method: immunoSEQ multiplex PCR. Counted here are about 58,000 clones, over 80% occurring once; the ten biggest clones make up about 3.2%. Source: CD4+ or CD8+ T cells sorted from blood, taken in a trial of the OX40 agonist ivuxolimab. All receptors come from an adult with an advanced solid tumor such as melanoma, head and neck, liver or kidney cancer.

J is TRBJ2-5 and V is TRBV19; D gene ambiguous. CDR1 LNHDA and CDR2 SQIVND come from the germline V gene (reference sequence). The length of the CDR3 is 11 residues. Trimming cost V 4 bases and J 4 bases, with 4 bases left between them. This CDR3 reads CASSTRETQYF. In DNA form, the CDR3 reads TGTGCCAGTAGTACCAGAGAGACCCAGTACTTC.

This clone was counted a few times. V is TRBV30 and J is TRBJ1-1; D is possibly TRBD1 (5 bases). Germline CDR1 GTSNPN, CDR2 SVGIG (reference sequence). The CDR3 extends over 13 amino acids. Trimming shortened V by 5 bases and J by 5 bases, and 15 bases separated the two germline ends. The CDR3 DNA reads as TGTGCCTGGGTGGGGCAGTATTTAACTGAAGCTTTCTTT. This codes for CAWVGQYLTEAFF.

The rearrangement links TRBV30 to TRBJ2-5; no clear D gene. The CDR3 is 13 amino acids. Germline values: CDR1 GTSNPN, CDR2 SVGIG (reference sequence). V was shortened by 1 base and J by 6 bases, with 12 bases between the two germline ends. For the CDR3, the DNA is TGTGCCTGGAGTGGAGAGGCTCGGAAGACCCAGTACTTC. Translation: CAWSGEARKTQYF.

The chain is built from TRBV28 and TRBJ1-2; possible D gene TRBD1, 6 bases. Germline assignment: CDR1 MDHEN and CDR2 SYDVKM. CDR3 size: 14 residues. V lost 3 bases and J 2 bases, leaving 10 bases between the germline ends. The CDR3 reads CASSFLDRNYGYTF. The CDR3 coding sequence is TGTGCCAGCAGTTTTCTAGACAGGAACTATGGCTACACCTTC.

The J gene is TRBJ2-2, the V gene TRBV5-1; 7 bases line up with TRBD2. The CDR3 spans 14 residues. Germline V lookup: CDR1 SGHRS, CDR2 YFSETQ. The trim removed 7 bases at V and 3 bases at J, leaving 6 bases unmatched. The CDR3, as DNA: TGCGCCAGCCAACTAGCGTTCGACACCGGGGAGCTGTTTTTT. Residues: CASQLAFDTGELFF. Full variable domain (remainder filled in from reference TRBV5-1 and TRBJ2-2): KAGVTQTPRYLIKTRGQQVTLSCSPISGHRSVSWYQQTPGQGLQFLFEYFSETQRNKGNFPGRFSGRQFSNSRSEMNVSTLELGDSALYLCASQLAFDTGELFFGEGSRLTVL.

The chain joins TRBV28 to TRBJ1-2; D remains unclear. Trimming stripped 4 bases from V and 5 bases from J, with 17 bases between. Per the germline V gene, CDR1 is MDHEN and CDR2 is SYDVKM. CDR3 size: 15 residues. CDR3 nucleotide sequence: TGTGCCAGCAGTTCCCCCACCGGAGCAGGATATGGCTACACCTTC. It codes for CASSSPTGAGYGYTF.

The rearrangement joins TRBV5-1 to TRBJ1-6; a possible D gene is TRBD1 (6 bases). CDR3 size: 16 residues. V dropped 0 bases and J dropped 2 bases, with 9 bases sitting between them. Germline assignment: CDR1 SGHRS and CDR2 YFSETQ. CDR3 sequence reads: CASSLEGGTYNSPLHF. The CDR3 DNA is TGCGCCAGCAGCTTGGAAGGGGGGACCTATAATTCACCCCTCCACTTT.

The chain carries TRBV18 and TRBJ1-2; D not resolved. This CDR3 contains 15 residues. The V end was cut by 3 bases, the J end by 3 bases, with 14 bases between. CDR1 is KGHSH, CDR2 LQKENI, per germline. The CDR3: CASSPAEDGYYGYTF. The DNA for the CDR3 is TGTGCCAGCTCACCGGCCGAGGACGGCTACTATGGCTACACCTTC.

V is TRBV7-2 and J is TRBJ1-3; D possibly corresponds to TRBD1 (5 bases). Looked up from germline, CDR1 is SGHTA and CDR2 is FQGNSA. The CDR3 is 16 residues long. Trimming stripped 0 bases from V and 0 bases from J, with 9 bases between. The CDR3 coding sequence is TGTGCCAGCAGCTTAGCCTTACAGGACTCTGGAAACACCATATATTTT. Its protein is CASSLALQDSGNTIYF.

The chain couples TRBV9 to TRBJ1-2, with no clear D. Trimming took off 0 bases at V and 7 bases at J, with 4 bases between the two ends. Germline V CDR1 and CDR2: SGDLS, YYNGEE. The CDR3 loop spans 11 amino acids. The CDR3 here is CASSVGGGYTF. CDR3 nucleotide sequence: TGTGCCAGCAGCGTAGGGGGTGGCTACACCTTC.

This clone appeared once. The chain recombines TRBV28 with TRBJ1-2; TRBD1 aligns across 9 bases. The CDR3 runs to 15 residues. V gave up 5 bases and J gave up 8 bases; unmatched junction bases: 12. The germline CDR1 and CDR2 sequences are MDHEN and SYDVKM. CDR3 sequence reads: CASSQQDRGTLGYTF. As DNA, the CDR3 is TGTGCCAGCAGTCAACAGGACAGGGGAACCCTGGGCTACACCTTC.

In regard to this clone: This sample also contains other DNA sequences that code for the same CDR3. This rearrangement joins TRBV7-3 to TRBJ1-1; D is ambiguous. The CDR3 is 13 amino acids. CDR1 is SGHTA and CDR2 is FQGTGA in the germline V gene. Between the trimmed V and J ends, which lost 4 bases and 0 bases, there was a span of 6 bases. The CDR3 loop reads CASSSTVNTEAFF. The CDR3 DNA sequence: TGTGCCAGCAGCTCCACAGTGAACACTGAAGCTTTCTTT.

V gene TRBV28 combines with J gene TRBJ2-3; D might be TRBD2 (6 bases). Germline V gives CDR1 MDHEN, CDR2 SYDVKM. The CDR3 totals 16 residues. V lost 5 bases, J lost 0 bases, and 15 bases lay in between. The CDR3 loop reads CASSGVVGRSTDTQYF. CDR3 nucleotides: TGTGCCAGCAGTGGGGTCGTAGGGAGGAGCACAGATACGCAGTATTTT.

The chain employs TRBV10-3 and TRBJ1-1; D gene uncertain. V was shortened by 6 bases and J by 3 bases, with 5 bases between the two germline ends. Germline CDR1 is ENHRY and CDR2 is SYGVKD. The CDR3 extends over 11 amino acids. The CDR3 loop is CAIRGDTEAFF. CDR3 DNA sequence: TGTGCCATCAGGGGAGACACTGAAGCTTTCTTT.

This chain links TRBV4-1 with TRBJ2-5; TRBD2 matches 9 bases. Unmatched junction bases numbered 23, after V lost 1 base and J lost 8 bases. This CDR3 comprises 20 residues. Germline assignment: CDR1 MGHRA and CDR2 YSYEKL. The CDR3 loop reads CASSQGDSGGLAGFRGTQYF. The DNA of the CDR3 is TGCGCCAGCAGCCAAGGAGACTCCGGCGGGCTAGCGGGGTTCCGGGGTACCCAGTACTTC.

Worth noting for this clone: Other DNA sequences from this sample encode an identical CDR3 as well. This chain joins TRBV5-1 and TRBJ1-5; 9 bases line up with TRBD1. Per germline, CDR1 SGHRS and CDR2 YFSETQ. CDR3 length equals 14 residues. The junction had 0 bases not matched to a gene; V was cut back by 0 bases and J by 5 bases. CDR3 protein: CASSLGQGDQPQHF. The CDR3 region has the DNA TGCGCCAGCAGCTTGGGACAGGGGGATCAGCCCCAGCATTTT.

Here the CDR3 reads CASSSSATNEKLFF. The CDR3 coding sequence is TGTGCCAGCAGTTCCAGTGCAACTAATGAAAAACTGTTTTTT. The chain uses TRBV6-5 and TRBJ1-4; D gene unclear. This CDR3 has 14 amino acids. Looked up from germline, CDR1 is MNHEY and CDR2 is SVGAGI. V lost 4 bases to trimming and J lost 0 bases, with 6 bases between them.

The chain carries TRBV25-1 and TRBJ2-4, with D uncertain. CDR3 length: 13 residues. V lost 4 bases and J lost 8, with 12 bases in between. Germline lookup yields CDR1 MGHDK and CDR2 SYGVNS. Here the CDR3 reads CASSGQAGDIQYF. CDR3 nucleotide sequence: TGTGCCAGCAGTGGGCAGGCAGGAGACATTCAGTACTTC.

This clone was seen a single time. DNA for the CDR3: TGTGCCAGCTCACCGCCGGGACAGGCTTACAATGAGCAGTTCTTC. Translated: CASSPPGQAYNEQFF. The J gene is TRBJ2-1, the V gene TRBV18; 8 bases are shared with TRBD1. Germline lookup yields CDR1 KGHSH and CDR2 LQKENI. With 3 bases clipped from V and 4 bases from J, the junction kept 5 bases outside the gene matches. The CDR3 totals 15 residues.